This T cell receptor (beta chain) was sequenced for a study of T cell repertoires in cytomegalovirus infection. Looking at the study overall: Selection of CMV epitopes for the study included recently identified HLA-C-restricted and well-studied HLA-B-restricted ones. In public TCR beta signatures, there were indications of both CMV infection and matching HLA type. General study points: Dominant in the ex vivo response were TCR beta clonotypes restricted by HLA-C and specific for CMV. Individuals carrying CMV plus the relevant HLA were identified by cumulative frequency of public TCR beta families.

The V gene end was trimmed by 5 bases and the J gene end by 6 bases; junction bases not matched to a gene: 9. This CDR3 comprises 16 residues. A word on this clonotype: Its antigen is currently unknown.

TCRdb ran MiXCR on the reads and lists one entry per CDR3 protein. The data contain roughly 920,000 distinct CDR3 sequences, roughly 30% of them singletons. The material was cultured CD8+ T cells from PBMCs, obtained from culture after CMV antigen stimulation. The TCR comes from a human donor in good health (CMV status not recorded). Some clones in this sample may be carry-over from other donors' samples. J is TRBJ2-2 and V is TRBV12-3 or TRBV12-4; 10 positions agree with TRBD2. The CDR3 here is CASSPTKRGGSGELFF. The CDR3 DNA reads as TGTGCCAGCAGTCCAACGAAGCGGGGGGGCTCCGGGGAGCTGTTTTTT.